Below are 18 T cell receptor beta chains sequenced from a single sample in a study of T-cell reconstitution after alpha-beta-depleted transplantation in children. Researchers prepared the TCRbeta library using unique molecular identifiers, the study reports. TCRdb reprocessed the PCR reads via MiXCR and lists one record per CDR3 protein. The sample yields roughly 340,000 distinct CDR3 sequences, around 15% seen once. The source was PBMCs, mostly from graft donor cells, collected 360 days after TCRalphabeta/CD19-depleted stem cell transplant. These receptors were taken from a male patient between 2 and 10 years old who had a stem cell transplant for acute lymphoblastic leukemia, so the T cells may come from the graft donor.

In this sample, this clonotype turned up a few times. CDR3 loop: CASSPTNTRGNNEQFF. The CDR3 DNA sequence: TGTGCCAGCAGCCCCACGAACACTAGGGGAAACAATGAGCAGTTCTTC. The J gene is TRBJ2-1, the V gene TRBV12-3 or TRBV12-4; TRBD1 or TRBD2 may be the D gene (5 bases each). This CDR3 is 16 amino acids long. Trimming shortened V by 6 bases and J by 5 bases, and 20 bases separated the two germline ends.

V and J are TRBV29-1 and TRBJ2-1; TRBD1 is a possible D gene (6 bases). The CDR3 loop spans 15 amino acids. With 6 bases removed from V and 3 bases from J, the gap between germline ends came to 18 bases. Germline V CDR1 and CDR2: SQVTM, ANQGSEA. In DNA form, the CDR3 reads TGCAGCGTCCCCGCGCCTTGGGACATCTACAATGAGCAGTTCTTC. Its protein product is CSVPAPWDIYNEQFF.

The gene calls are TRBV5-6 and TRBJ1-2, with a possible D match to TRBD1 (6 bases). Per the germline V gene, CDR1 is SGHDT and CDR2 is YYEEEE. The V end was cut by 4 bases, the J end by 4 bases, with 17 bases between. The CDR3 totals 15 residues. The CDR3 loop reads CASSQIGGGGYGYTF. The CDR3 DNA reads as TGTGCCAGCAGCCAAATAGGGGGGGGCGGCTATGGCTACACCTTC.

The V call is TRBV12-3 or TRBV12-4, the J call TRBJ2-3; perhaps TRBD1 as D (6 bases). CDR3 size: 13 residues. V was pared by 9 bases and J by 2 bases, with 12 bases between. DNA for the CDR3: TGTGCCAGTCTAGGGGGTGTCACAGATACGCAGTATTTT. Residues: CASLGGVTDTQYF.

The chain is built from TRBV5-1 and TRBJ2-1; maybe TRBD2 (6 bases). The CDR3 has 14 amino acids. Trimming cost V 0 bases and J 9 bases, with 13 bases left between them. Germline loops: CDR1 SGHRS, CDR2 YFSETQ. The CDR3 region has the DNA TGCGCCAGCAGCTTGGAACGGGACGGGGGTGAGCAGTTCTTC. It specifies CASSLERDGGEQFF.

About this clonotype itself: This clone may be a read error of a much larger clone one base away. The V gene is TRBV7-9, the J gene TRBJ2-1; the D is unclear. There are 14 residues in the CDR3. CDR1 and CDR2 (germline): SEHNR, FQNEAQ (reference sequence). V was cut by 5 bases and J by 2 bases, with 10 bases left in between. This chain's CDR3 is CASSRQTTYNEQFF. Written as DNA, the CDR3 is TGTGCCAGCAGCCGTCAGACAACCTACAATGAGCAGTTCTTC. Filled out from reference TRBV7-9 and TRBJ2-1, the complete variable domain reads DTGVSQNPRHKITKRGQNVTFRCDPISEHNRLYWYRQTLGQGPEFLTYFQNEAQLEKSRLLSDRFSAERPKGSFSTLEIQRTEQGDSAMYLCASSRQTTYNEQFFGPGTRLTVL.

The chain employs TRBV20-1 and TRBJ2-1; D gene ambiguous. This CDR3 contains 14 residues. Looked up from germline, CDR1 is DFQATT and CDR2 is SNEGSKA (reference sequence). V lost 3 bases, J lost 3 bases, and 12 bases lay in between. The CDR3 sequence is CSARFRNYYNEQFF. The CDR3 nucleotides are TGCAGTGCTAGGTTCCGGAATTACTACAATGAGCAGTTCTTC.

There are a few counts of this clonotype. The rearrangement links TRBV7-2 to TRBJ2-3; D is perhaps TRBD1 (6 bases). CDR1 and CDR2 from the germline V gene are SGHTA and FQGNSA. V was shortened by 5 bases and J by 2 bases, with 8 bases between the two germline ends. The CDR3 is made up of 13 amino acids. This chain's CDR3 is CASSGQPTDTQYF. CDR3 sequence (DNA): TGTGCCAGCAGCGGACAGCCCACAGATACGCAGTATTTT.

This clonotype occurred a few times. The chain carries TRBV20-1 and TRBJ2-7; possibly TRBD1 or TRBD2 for D (6 bases each). V was shortened by 0 bases and J by 10 bases, with 19 bases between the two germline ends. This CDR3 has 14 amino acids. Germline CDR1 DFQATT, CDR2 SNEGSKA (reference sequence). The CDR3 nucleotides are TGCAGTGCTAGAGATCACCGTCAGAGGGGGGAACAGTACTTC. It specifies CSARDHRQRGEQYF.

This chain uses TRBV5-8 with TRBJ2-3; no firm D call. The CDR3 consists of 17 residues. CDR1 SGHTS and CDR2 YDEGEE come from the germline V gene. V was clipped by 0 bases and J by 1 base, with 15 bases between them. The CDR3 bases are TGTGCCAGCAGCTTGGTCAAAGACGAGGCGCGCACAGATACGCAGTATTTT. This gives the protein CASSLVKDEARTDTQYF.

This sequence joins TRBV4-1 and TRBJ2-1; 8 positions agree with TRBD2. The CDR3 runs 17 residues. V was clipped by 4 bases and J by 2 bases; unmatched bases: 10. Germline CDR1 and CDR2: MGHRA and YSYEKL. CDR3 nucleotide sequence: TGCGCCAGCAGCCCGGCCCCGGGACTAGTCACCTACAATGAGCAGTTCTTC. As protein: CASSPAPGLVTYNEQFF.

Ten or more counts support this clonotype. The V and J genes are TRBV20-1 and TRBJ2-7; 9 positions match TRBD2. Germline V gives CDR1 DFQATT, CDR2 SNEGSKA (reference sequence). Germline trimming cut 0 bases from V and 2 bases from J; bases unmatched to any gene: 8. The CDR3 has 16 amino acids. CDR3 amino acids: CSARDGGPSGAYEQYF. The CDR3 bases are TGCAGTGCTAGAGATGGGGGGCCTAGCGGGGCCTACGAGCAGTACTTC.

The V and J genes are TRBV28 and TRBJ2-7, with TRBD2 matching 7 bases. The ends lost 2 bases at V and 4 bases at J; junction bases unmatched: 17. Germline values: CDR1 MDHEN, CDR2 SYDVKM. This CDR3 has 18 residues. DNA of the CDR3: TGTGCCAGCAGTTTACTCGGCGGGAGTGGCGGGATTTTTTACGAGCAGTACTTC. Its protein product is CASSLLGGSGGIFYEQYF.

This clonotype occurred many times. The rearrangement joins TRBV4-2 to TRBJ2-7; TRBD1 matches 8 bases. The CDR3 runs to 16 residues. Germline CDR1 LGHNA, CDR2 YNFKEQ. V dropped 0 bases and J dropped 3; count of bases not matched to a gene: 7. This CDR3 reads CASSQDGAGGYYEQYF. The CDR3 nucleotides are TGTGCCAGCAGCCAAGATGGGGCAGGGGGCTACTACGAGCAGTACTTC.

This clonotype was counted only a few times. This chain uses TRBV20-1 with TRBJ2-7; 10 bases are a match to TRBD1. J was trimmed by 3 bases and V by 6 bases; bases with no gene match: 8. The CDR3 totals 14 residues. Germline loops: CDR1 DFQATT, CDR2 SNEGSKA (reference sequence). For the CDR3, the DNA is TGCAGTGCGACACCGGGACAGGGGCTCTACGAGCAGTACTTC. Encoded protein: CSATPGQGLYEQYF.

The chain links TRBV5-1 to TRBJ1-3; D remains unclear. CDR1 is SGHRS, CDR2 YFSETQ, per germline. The CDR3 is 17 residues long. Trimming cost V 0 bases and J 1 base, with 14 bases left between them. The CDR3 bases are TGCGCCAGCAGCTTGGGCCATGTGTCAGGATCTGGAAACACCATATATTTT. It is translated as CASSLGHVSGSGNTIYF. The entire variable domain, with the rest obtained from reference TRBV5-1 and TRBJ1-3, is as follows: KAGVTQTPRYLIKTRGQQVTLSCSPISGHRSVSWYQQTPGQGLQFLFEYFSETQRNKGNFPGRFSGRQFSNSRSEMNVSTLELGDSALYLCASSLGHVSGSGNTIYFGEGSWLTVV.

This clonotype was recorded at least ten times. The V and J genes are TRBV5-1 and TRBJ2-3; possibly TRBD1 or TRBD2 for D (5 bases each). Germline values: CDR1 SGHRS, CDR2 YFSETQ. Trimming took 5 bases from V and 0 from J, leaving 10 bases between them. The CDR3 spans 14 residues. The CDR3 sequence is CASRRDASTDTQYF. Here the CDR3 DNA reads TGCGCCAGCAGACGGGACGCCAGCACAGATACGCAGTATTTT.

This clonotype was seen ten or more times. The chain uses TRBV29-1 and TRBJ2-7; 7 nucleotides match TRBD2. The CDR3 contains 15 residues. Germline lookup yields CDR1 SQVTM and CDR2 ANQGSEA. With V trimmed by 6 bases and J by 3 bases, 14 bases remained unmatched. The DNA for the CDR3 is TGCAGCGTCCGGGGAGGAGGGGCGGGGGTCTACGAGCAGTACTTC. This codes for CSVRGGGAGVYEQYF.